The rows below give T cell receptor beta chains drawn from one sample of a study of blood T cell repertoires in COVID-19. Sequencing was performed with immunoSEQ multiplex PCR; in TCRdb, only in-frame clones are kept and a portion is missing. The table has about 120,000 clones, approximately 82% seen once. Sequenced: peripheral blood. Every receptor here comes from a man aged 70-80 years with active or convalescent COVID-19. The CDR3 runs from the conserved cysteine through the conserved F or W. D genes are given only for firm matches. Expanded clones are given a class, and other clones once, few, many or no size at all.

abundance	v_gene	d_gene	j_gene	CDR3aa	CDR3nt
-	TRBV7-9	TRBD2	TRBJ2-1	CASSLAGLGSNEQFF	TGTGCCAGCAGCTTAGCGGGACTAGGATCCAATGAGCAGTTCTTC
-	TRBV11-2	-	TRBJ1-1	CASSLLGTGDPMNTEAFF	TGTGCCAGCAGCTTATTGGGGACGGGGGATCCCATGAACACTGAAGCTTTCTTT
-	TRBV10-3	-	TRBJ1-2	CAISYGENYGYTF	TGTGCCATTTCCTACGGGGAAAACTATGGCTACACCTTC
-	TRBV9	-	TRBJ1-1	CASSKTGTEAFF	TGTGCCAGCAGCAAAACAGGGACTGAAGCTTTCTTT
once	TRBV9	-	TRBJ2-7	CASSVGGTEAYEQYF	TGTGCCAGCAGCGTTGGGGGCACGGAGGCCTACGAGCAGTACTTC
-	TRBV6-1	-	TRBJ1-5	CASSENRGQPQHF	TGTGCCAGCAGTGAAAATAGGGGTCAGCCCCAGCATTTT
-	TRBV7-9	TRBD2	TRBJ2-7	CASSSSRGGAEQYF	TGTGCCAGCAGCTCCTCGCGGGGGGGCGCCGAGCAGTACTTC
-	TRBV30	TRBD1	TRBJ1-2	CAWKGQGAYGYTF	TGTGCCTGGAAGGGACAGGGGGCCTATGGCTACACCTTC
few	TRBV6-6	TRBD1	TRBJ2-7	CASRHPGTAAYEQYF	TGTGCCAGCAGGCATCCCGGGACAGCCGCCTACGAGCAGTACTTC
-	TRBV4-2	-	TRBJ1-6	CASASLGNSPLHF	TGTGCCAGCGCGAGTCTCGGGAATTCACCCCTCCACTTT
-	TRBV5-1	TRBD1	TRBJ1-2	CASSGRLTGEIAGYTF	TGCGCCAGCAGCGGCCGACTGACAGGGGAGATAGCTGGCTACACCTTC
-	TRBV27	-	TRBJ1-2	CASSTYGGPNYGYTF	TGTGCCAGCAGTACCTACGGGGGGCCTAACTATGGCTACACCTTC
-	TRBV7-8	TRBD2	TRBJ2-7	CASSLVEGGSYEQYF	TGTGCCAGCAGCTTAGTGGAGGGAGGGTCCTACGAGCAGTACTTC
-	TRBV6-2/TRBV6-3	TRBD1	TRBJ1-2	CASSPGQGINNGYTF	TGTGCCAGCAGTCCAGGACAGGGCATCAATAATGGCTACACCTTC
-	TRBV9	TRBD1	TRBJ1-2	CASSAPVTGQEYGYTF	TGTGCCAGCAGCGCTCCGGTGACAGGGCAAGAATATGGCTACACCTTC
-	TRBV28	TRBD1	TRBJ1-2	CASSTGTAYGYTF	TGTGCCAGCAGTACCGGGACAGCCTATGGCTACACCTTC
-	TRBV19	TRBD2	TRBJ2-1	CASSQLAGGELGQFF	TGTGCCAGTAGCCAACTAGCGGGAGGTGAATTAGGGCAGTTCTTC
-	TRBV12-3/TRBV12-4	TRBD1	TRBJ1-2	CASSPTGIGYTF	TGTGCCAGCAGCCCGACAGGGATTGGCTACACCTTC
-	TRBV5-1	-	TRBJ1-1	CASSLAGMNTEAFF	TGCGCCAGCAGCTTGGCGGGGATGAACACTGAAGCTTTCTTT
-	TRBV12-3/TRBV12-4	-	TRBJ1-2	CASSPSRVGYTF	TGTGCCAGCAGTCCCTCCAGGGTCGGCTACACCTTC
-	TRBV5-6	TRBD1	TRBJ2-7	CASSLGGQGLFEQYF	TGTGCCAGCAGCTTGGGGGGACAGGGGTTATTTGAGCAGTACTTC
-	TRBV6-5	TRBD1	TRBJ1-1	CASRQGAINTEAFF	TGTGCCAGCAGACAGGGGGCAATTAACACTGAAGCTTTCTTT
-	TRBV27	-	TRBJ1-1	CASSLVRGNTEAFF	TGTGCCAGCAGTTTAGTCAGGGGGAACACTGAAGCTTTCTTT
-	TRBV7-2	TRBD2	TRBJ2-5	CASSPRASGFQETQYF	TGTGCCAGCAGCCCGAGGGCTAGCGGGTTCCAAGAGACCCAGTACTTC
once	TRBV12-5	TRBD1	TRBJ2-7	CASGFSTSQGAFYEQYF	TGTGCTAGTGGTTTCTCAACTTCACAGGGGGCTTTCTACGAGCAGTACTTC
-	TRBV7-8	TRBD2	TRBJ2-7	CASSLLAESYEQYF	TGTGCCAGCAGCCTCCTAGCGGAATCCTACGAGCAGTACTTC
-	TRBV7-8	TRBD1	TRBJ2-1	CASSFLQGVGEQFF	TGTGCCAGCAGCTTCCTTCAGGGGGTGGGTGAGCAGTTCTTC
-	TRBV2	TRBD1	TRBJ2-2	CASRENRGRTGELFF	TGTGCCAGCAGGGAAAACAGGGGACGCACCGGGGAGCTGTTTTTT
-	TRBV7-6	TRBD1	TRBJ2-1	CASSPGQGKNNEQFF	TGTGCCAGCAGCCCCGGACAGGGTAAGAACAATGAGCAGTTCTTC
-	TRBV7-6	-	TRBJ2-5	CASSSPGQGTQETQYF	TGTGCCAGCAGCTCACCGGGGCAGGGGACGCAAGAGACCCAGTACTTC
-	TRBV9	-	TRBJ2-1	CASSPISYNEQFF	TGTGCCAGCAGCCCCATCTCCTACAATGAGCAGTTCTTC
-	TRBV28	-	TRBJ2-6	CASSRRRPSGANVLTF	TGTGCCAGCAGTAGAAGGAGACCGTCTGGGGCCAACGTCCTGACTTTC
once	TRBV4-3	TRBD2	TRBJ2-3	CASSQELRGGTDTQYF	TGCGCCAGCAGCCAAGAGTTACGGGGGGGCACAGATACGCAGTATTTT
-	TRBV6-5	-	TRBJ1-2	CASSYSRPGPGYGYTF	TGTGCCAGCAGTTACTCGAGGCCGGGTCCGGGGTATGGCTACACCTTC
-	TRBV9	TRBD1	TRBJ1-1	CASSARQGENTEAFF	TGTGCCAGCAGCGCCAGACAGGGAGAGAACACTGAAGCTTTCTTT
-	TRBV5-1	TRBD2	TRBJ2-1	CASRGTNNEQFF	TGCGCCAGCAGAGGGACTAACAATGAGCAGTTCTTC
-	TRBV28	-	TRBJ1-5	CASSPQGAHNQPQHF	TGTGCCAGCAGTCCCCAGGGTGCGCACAATCAGCCCCAGCATTTT
-	TRBV5-1	TRBD1	TRBJ2-7	CASSLGRDRGHSEQYF	TGCGCCAGCAGCTTGGGTAGAGACAGGGGGCACAGCGAGCAGTACTTC
-	TRBV14	TRBD2	TRBJ2-1	CASSQGTSGTYNEQFF	TGTGCCAGCAGCCAGGGGACTAGCGGGACCTACAATGAGCAGTTCTTC
-	TRBV5-1	-	TRBJ2-5	CASSLGQVLETQYF	TGCGCCAGCAGCTTGGGACAGGTTTTGGAGACCCAGTACTTC
-	TRBV2	TRBD2	TRBJ2-2	CASSHRTSGSPGELFF	TGTGCCAGCAGCCACCGGACTAGCGGGAGTCCCGGGGAGCTGTTTTTT
-	TRBV16	-	TRBJ2-1	CASSHQGVTNEQFF	TGTGCCAGCAGCCACCAGGGTGTAACCAATGAGCAGTTCTTC
-	TRBV7-3	-	TRBJ2-2	CASSFQVNTGELFF	TGTGCCAGCAGCTTTCAGGTGAACACCGGGGAGCTGTTTTTT
-	TRBV18	-	TRBJ1-1	CATSTTDTEAFF	TGTGCCACGTCAACGACAGATACTGAAGCTTTCTTT
-	TRBV3-1/TRBV3-2	-	TRBJ1-2	CASSHGGGYYYGYTF	TGTGCCAGCAGCCATGGTGGAGGGTATTATTATGGCTACACCTTC
-	TRBV11-2	-	TRBJ2-7	CASSPGTLSYEQYF	TGTGCCAGCAGCCCCGGGACTCTATCCTACGAGCAGTACTTC
-	TRBV5-1	-	TRBJ2-7	CASSLAASDSRYTYEQYF	TGCGCCAGCAGCTTGGCCGCTAGCGACTCAAGATATACCTACGAGCAGTACTTC
-	TRBV19	TRBD1	TRBJ1-5	CASSYHDRGQGQPQHF	TGTGCCAGTAGTTACCACGACAGGGGGCAAGGTCAGCCCCAGCATTTT
-	TRBV29-1	TRBD1	TRBJ1-2	CSVSRGQGRGYTF	TGCAGCGTCTCTAGAGGACAGGGACGGGGCTACACCTTC
few	TRBV6-2/TRBV6-3	-	TRBJ2-2	CASSSGDQTGELFF	TGTGCCAGCAGTTCAGGGGACCAAACCGGGGAGCTGTTTTTT
-	TRBV7-8	TRBD1	TRBJ2-5	CASAGDRGTKETQYF	TGTGCCAGCGCGGGGGACAGGGGTACCAAAGAGACCCAGTACTTC
-	TRBV11-2	-	TRBJ2-7	CASRRIGGHEQYF	TGTGCCAGCAGACGCATTGGGGGCCACGAGCAGTACTTC
-	TRBV11-2	-	TRBJ1-3	CASSAGRNTIYF	TGTGCCAGCAGCGCGGGGCGGAACACCATATATTTT
-	TRBV7-9	TRBD1	TRBJ1-2	CASSARTGSSGGYTF	TGTGCCAGCAGCGCCCGGACAGGGAGTTCCGGCGGCTACACCTTC
-	TRBV7-2	TRBD2	TRBJ2-3	CASSLDLAGNTDTQYF	TGTGCCAGCAGCTTAGATCTAGCGGGGAACACAGATACGCAGTATTTT
-	TRBV11-3	TRBD2	TRBJ2-7	CASSPTPAGGVNEQYF	TGTGCCAGCAGCCCAACACCTGCCGGGGGGGTCAACGAGCAGTACTTC
-	TRBV7-2	-	TRBJ1-2	CASSLAGRTSYGYTF	TGTGCCAGCAGCTTAGCCGGACGGACAAGCTATGGCTACACCTTC
-	TRBV4-3	TRBD1	TRBJ2-7	CASSQPRQGGYEQYF	TGCGCCAGCAGCCAACCAAGACAGGGGGGCTACGAGCAGTACTTC
-	TRBV12-5	TRBD2	TRBJ2-3	CASGAGGPPDTQYF	TGTGCTAGTGGAGCGGGGGGGCCGCCAGATACGCAGTATTTT
-	TRBV11-3	TRBD1	TRBJ2-7	CASSQRWGTGGSEQYF	TGTGCCAGCAGCCAAAGATGGGGGACAGGGGGCTCCGAGCAGTACTTC